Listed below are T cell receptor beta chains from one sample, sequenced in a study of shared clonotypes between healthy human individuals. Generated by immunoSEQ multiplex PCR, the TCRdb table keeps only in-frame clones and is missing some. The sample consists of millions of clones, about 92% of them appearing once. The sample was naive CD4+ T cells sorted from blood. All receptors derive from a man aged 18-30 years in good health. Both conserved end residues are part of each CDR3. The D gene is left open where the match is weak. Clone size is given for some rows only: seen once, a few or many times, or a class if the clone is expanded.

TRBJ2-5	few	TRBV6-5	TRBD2	CASSYSRLARPETQYF	TGTGCCAGCAGTTACTCCCGACTAGCGCGGCCAGAGACCCAGTACTTC
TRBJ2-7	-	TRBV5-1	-	CASSFSTGGPYEQYF	TGCGCCAGCAGCTTTTCGACTGGGGGGCCCTACGAGCAGTACTTC
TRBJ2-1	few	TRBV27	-	CARNNEQFF	TGTGCCAGGAACAATGAGCAGTTCTTC
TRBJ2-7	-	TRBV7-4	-	CASSLGKGVLMGEQYF	TGTGCCAGCAGCTTAGGAAAAGGAGTTTTAATGGGCGAGCAGTACTTC
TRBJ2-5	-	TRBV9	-	CASSVGTSPQETQYF	TGTGCCAGCAGCGTAGGGACGTCCCCCCAAGAGACCCAGTACTTC
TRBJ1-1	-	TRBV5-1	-	CASSLAGQNTEAFF	TGCGCCAGCAGCTTGGCCGGGCAGAACACTGAAGCTTTCTTT
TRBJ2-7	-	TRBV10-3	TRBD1	CAIYEQGRNEQYF	TGTGCCATCTACGAACAGGGGAGAAACGAGCAGTACTTC
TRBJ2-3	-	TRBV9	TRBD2	CASSEPGGGEYTDTQYF	TGTGCCAGCAGCGAGCCGGGGGGAGGTGAATACACAGATACGCAGTATTTT
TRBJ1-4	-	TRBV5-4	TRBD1	CASSLAGTGNEKLFF	TGTGCCAGCAGCTTGGCCGGGACAGGGAATGAAAAACTGTTTTTT
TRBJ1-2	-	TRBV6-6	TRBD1	CASSYPDRNYGYTF	TGTGCCAGCAGTTACCCGGACAGGAACTATGGCTACACCTTC
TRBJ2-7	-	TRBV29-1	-	CSVSVPGLSYEQYF	TGCAGCGTCTCCGTACCGGGATTGTCCTACGAGCAGTACTTC
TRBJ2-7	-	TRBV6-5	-	CASSPTGYEQYF	TGTGCCAGCAGCCCGACAGGCTACGAGCAGTACTTC
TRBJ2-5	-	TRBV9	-	CASSVVPDRQETQYF	TGTGCCAGCAGCGTAGTCCCCGACAGGCAAGAGACCCAGTACTTC
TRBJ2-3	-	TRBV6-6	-	CASNRDGTDTQYF	TGTGCCAGCAACAGGGATGGCACAGATACGCAGTATTTT
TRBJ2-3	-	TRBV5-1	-	CASSLSGYTFGGTDTQYF	TGCGCCAGCAGCTTGTCCGGGTATACGTTCGGCGGCACAGATACGCAGTATTTT
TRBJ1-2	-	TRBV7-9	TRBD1	CASSSWDRGIPNYGYTF	TGTGCCAGCAGCTCCTGGGACAGGGGGATTCCTAACTATGGCTACACCTTC
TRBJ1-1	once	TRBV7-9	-	CASRGQQMNTEAFF	TGTGCCAGCAGAGGCCAACAAATGAACACTGAAGCTTTCTTT
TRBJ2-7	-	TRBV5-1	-	CASSLADGNEQYF	TGCGCCAGCAGCTTGGCGGACGGAAACGAGCAGTACTTC
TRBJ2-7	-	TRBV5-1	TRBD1	CASRLTGSYEQYF	TGCGCCAGCAGATTGACAGGGTCCTACGAGCAGTACTTC
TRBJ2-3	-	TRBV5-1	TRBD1	CASAWSGTGTTDTQYF	TGCGCCAGCGCTTGGTCCGGGACAGGTACTACAGATACGCAGTATTTT
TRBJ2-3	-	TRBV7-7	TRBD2	CASSFRLAGGLSTDTQYF	TGTGCTAGCAGCTTCCGGCTAGCGGGAGGCCTTAGCACAGATACGCAGTATTTT
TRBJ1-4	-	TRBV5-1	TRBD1	CASSPPGTGREKLFF	TGCGCCAGCAGCCCCCCCGGGACAGGGAGGGAAAAACTGTTTTTT
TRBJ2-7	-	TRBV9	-	CASSVSLGSESYEQYF	TGTGCCAGCAGCGTTAGCCTTGGAAGCGAGTCCTACGAGCAGTACTTC
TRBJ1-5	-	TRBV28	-	CASREGTVNQPQHF	TGTGCCAGCAGGGAGGGGACGGTCAATCAGCCCCAGCATTTT
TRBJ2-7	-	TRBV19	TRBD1	CASSVPGQAGQYF	TGTGCCAGTAGTGTCCCGGGACAGGCTGGGCAGTACTTC
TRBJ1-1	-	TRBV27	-	CASSLSTGSTNTEAFF	TGTGCCAGCAGTTTATCGACCGGGAGCACAAACACTGAAGCTTTCTTT
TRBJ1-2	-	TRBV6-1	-	CASSEGGVYGYTF	TGTGCCAGCAGTGAAGGGGGCGTCTATGGCTACACCTTC
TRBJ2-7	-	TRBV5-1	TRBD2	CASSLGLAGDEQYF	TGCGCCAGCAGCTTGGGGCTAGCGGGAGACGAGCAGTACTTC
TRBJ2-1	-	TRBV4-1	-	CASSQGPGGPYNEQFF	TGCGCCAGCAGCCAAGGTCCGGGGGGCCCATACAATGAGCAGTTCTTC
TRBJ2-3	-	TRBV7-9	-	CASSFLSGTDTQYF	TGTGCCAGCAGCTTCCTTTCGGGCACAGATACGCAGTATTTT
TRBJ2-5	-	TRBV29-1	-	CSFVPFQETQYF	TGCAGCTTTGTACCCTTCCAAGAGACCCAGTACTTC
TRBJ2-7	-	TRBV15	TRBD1	CATSRDIRQGVHEQYF	TGTGCCACCAGCAGAGATATAAGACAGGGGGTCCACGAGCAGTACTTC
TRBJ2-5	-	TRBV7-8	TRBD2	CASSVTSEVQETQYF	TGTGCCAGCAGCGTCACTAGCGAGGTACAAGAGACCCAGTACTTC
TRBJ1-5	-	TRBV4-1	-	CASSQGVERPNQPQHF	TGCGCCAGCAGCCAGGGCGTCGAACGCCCCAATCAGCCCCAGCATTTT
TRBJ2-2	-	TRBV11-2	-	CASSSQIGLTGELFF	TGTGCCAGCAGCTCCCAGATCGGTCTTACCGGGGAGCTGTTTTTT
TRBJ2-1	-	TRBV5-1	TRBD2	CASSSQLAGDQFF	TGCGCCAGCAGCTCTCAACTAGCGGGGGACCAGTTCTTC
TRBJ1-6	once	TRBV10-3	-	CAAGQSENSPLHF	TGTGCCGCAGGACAGTCGGAAAATTCACCCCTCCACTTT
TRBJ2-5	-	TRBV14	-	CVSSHPGPETQYF	TGTGTCAGCAGCCACCCGGGGCCAGAGACCCAGTACTTC
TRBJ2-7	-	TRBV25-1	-	CASSETRGLVTYEQYF	TGTGCCAGCAGTGAAACTAGGGGGTTAGTAACCTACGAGCAGTACTTC
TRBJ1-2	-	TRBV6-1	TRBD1	CASSALRTGSYGYTF	TGTGCCAGCAGTGCTCTCCGGACAGGCTCCTATGGCTACACCTTC
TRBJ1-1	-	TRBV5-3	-	CARSSPSPRENTEAFF	TGTGCCAGAAGCTCACCTTCCCCCAGGGAGAACACTGAAGCTTTCTTT
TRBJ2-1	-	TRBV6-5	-	CASSYTTVYNEQFF	TGTGCCAGCAGTTACACGACAGTTTACAATGAGCAGTTCTTC
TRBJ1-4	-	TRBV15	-	CATSSGRDALGNEKLFF	TGTGCCACCAGCAGCGGAAGAGATGCCCTTGGTAATGAAAAACTGTTTTTT
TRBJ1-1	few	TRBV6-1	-	CASRAGENTEAFF	TGTGCCAGCAGAGCAGGAGAGAACACTGAAGCTTTCTTT
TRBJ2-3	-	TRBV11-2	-	CASSLDRGSDTQYF	TGTGCCAGCAGCTTAGATCGTGGGTCAGATACGCAGTATTTT
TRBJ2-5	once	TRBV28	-	CASSSIGTVPQETQYF	TGTGCCAGCAGCTCCATCGGGACCGTCCCCCAAGAGACCCAGTACTTC
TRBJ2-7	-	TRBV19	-	CASSVGAFSYEQYF	TGTGCCAGTAGTGTTGGGGCGTTTAGCTACGAGCAGTACTTC
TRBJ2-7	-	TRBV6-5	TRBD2	CASRSWTSGSYEQYF	TGTGCCAGCAGGAGTTGGACTAGCGGGAGCTACGAGCAGTACTTC
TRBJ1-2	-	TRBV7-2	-	CASSLAEGYGYTF	TGTGCCAGCAGCTTAGCGGAGGGGTATGGCTACACCTTC
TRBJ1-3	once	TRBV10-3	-	CAITEPSSGNTIYF	TGTGCCATCACCGAACCTAGCTCTGGAAACACCATATATTTT
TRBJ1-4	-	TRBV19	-	CASHRSEKLFF	TGTGCCAGTCACAGATCGGAAAAACTGTTTTTT
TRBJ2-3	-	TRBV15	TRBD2	CATSPDLAGGGDTQYF	TGTGCCACCAGCCCCGACCTAGCGGGGGGCGGAGATACGCAGTATTTT
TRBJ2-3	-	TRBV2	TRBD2	CASSSLAGGFADTQYF	TGTGCCAGCAGTTCCTTAGCGGGGGGATTCGCAGATACGCAGTATTTT
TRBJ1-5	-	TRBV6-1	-	CASSEVTVNQPQHF	TGTGCCAGCAGTGAAGTTACGGTCAATCAGCCCCAGCATTTT